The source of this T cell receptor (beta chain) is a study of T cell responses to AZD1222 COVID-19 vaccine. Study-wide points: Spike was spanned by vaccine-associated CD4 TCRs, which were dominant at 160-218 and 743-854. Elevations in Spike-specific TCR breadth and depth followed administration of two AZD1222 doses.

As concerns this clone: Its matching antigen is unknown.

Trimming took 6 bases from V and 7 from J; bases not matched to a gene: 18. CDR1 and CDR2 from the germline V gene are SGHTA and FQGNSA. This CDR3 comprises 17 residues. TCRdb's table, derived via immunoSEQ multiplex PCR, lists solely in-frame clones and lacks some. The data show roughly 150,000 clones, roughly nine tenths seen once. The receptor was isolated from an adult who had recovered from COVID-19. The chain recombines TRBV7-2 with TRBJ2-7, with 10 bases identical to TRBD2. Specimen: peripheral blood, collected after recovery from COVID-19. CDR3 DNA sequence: TGTGCCAGCAGTTACTCCCTCGGGGCTAGCGGGAGAGGGGAGCAGTACTTC. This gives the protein CASSYSLGASGRGEQYF. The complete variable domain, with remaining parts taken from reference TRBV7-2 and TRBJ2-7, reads GAGVSQSPSNKVTEKGKDVELRCDPISGHTALYWYRQSLGQGLEFLIYFQGNSAPDKSGLPSDRFSAERTGGSVSTLTIQRTQQEDSAVYLCASSYSLGASGRGEQYFGPGTRLTVT.